The 21 T cell receptor beta chains reported below all come from one sample, sequenced in a study of T cell responses to AZD1222 COVID-19 vaccine. Assay: immunoSEQ multiplex PCR; the TCRdb copy retains only in-frame clones and omits some. This table holds roughly 80,000 clones, around nine tenths found once. This specimen was peripheral blood, taken 28 days after the second AZD1222 dose. These receptors were collected from an adult who received the AZD1222 COVID-19 vaccine.

CDR3 region: CASSTLDRVGSPLHF. The CDR3 region has the DNA TGTGCCAGCAGCACCTTAGACAGGGTGGGTTCACCCCTCCACTTT. This chain joins TRBV11-2 and TRBJ1-6; 7 bases agree with TRBD1. The germline V gene has CDR1 SGHAT and CDR2 FQNNGV. V lost 5 bases and J lost 9; bases outside the gene matches: 10. The CDR3 contains 15 residues.

The chain joins TRBV16 to TRBJ1-1, with unresolved D. Trimming removed 5 bases from V and 2 bases from J, with 9 bases in between. CDR1 is KGHSY and CDR2 is FQNENV in the germline V gene. The CDR3 is made up of 13 amino acids. This CDR3 reads CASSDLGNTEAFF. For the CDR3, the DNA is TGTGCCAGCAGCGACTTAGGAAACACTGAAGCTTTCTTT.

The chain carries TRBV6-5 and TRBJ1-1; a possible D gene is TRBD1 (6 bases). The CDR3 is made up of 13 amino acids. Germline values: CDR1 MNHEY, CDR2 SVGAGI. Trimming pared 6 bases from V and 8 bases from J, leaving 16 bases between. The CDR3 DNA follows: TGTGCCAGCAGGCCGGGACATAGTCCCGAAGCTTTCTTT. As protein: CASRPGHSPEAFF.

J is TRBJ1-5 and V is TRBV30; D not certain. The length of the CDR3 is 12 residues. The V gene lost 1 base and the J gene lost 10 bases, with 11 bases spanning the gap. Germline V gene lookup returns CDR1 GTSNPN and CDR2 SVGIG (reference sequence). CDR3 sequence: CAWSGGGKPQHF. DNA of the CDR3: TGTGCCTGGAGTGGGGGAGGGAAACCCCAGCATTTT. The variable domain in full, with the rest retrieved from reference TRBV30 and TRBJ1-5, is SQTIHQWPATLVQPVGSPLSLECTVEGTSNPNLYWYRQAAGRGLQLLFYSVGIGQISSEVPQNLSASRPQDRQFILSSKKLLLSDSGFYLCAWSGGGKPQHFGDGTRLSIL.

The genes are TRBV19 and TRBJ1-2; 11 nucleotides align to TRBD1. Germline CDR1 and CDR2: LNHDA and SQIVND (reference sequence). CDR3 size: 15 residues. V lost 7 bases to trimming and J lost 7 bases; unmatched junction nucleotides: 11. DNA for the CDR3: TGTGCCAGTACGGACAGGGGGCTCGCCGAGGTTGGCTACACCTTC. It yields the protein CASTDRGLAEVGYTF.

The chain has TRBV24-1 and TRBJ2-3; 9 nucleotides agree with TRBD2. Germline trimming cut 3 bases from V and 1 base from J; bases unmatched to any gene: 16. Per germline, CDR1 KGHDR and CDR2 SFDVKD. This CDR3 region has 20 residues. The CDR3 is CATSDTRGRVTSGGTDTQYF. The CDR3 region has the DNA TGTGCCACCAGTGATACTAGGGGTCGTGTGACTAGCGGCGGCACAGATACGCAGTATTTT.

The chain employs TRBV7-9 and TRBJ1-1; 8 bases map to TRBD1. CDR3 length equals 12 residues. Per germline, CDR1 SEHNR and CDR2 FQNEAQ (reference sequence). V shed 7 bases and J 6 bases; nucleotides not matched to a gene: 4. As DNA, the CDR3 is TGTGCCAGCACCCAGGGGGCCGCTGAAGCTTTCTTT. This translates into CASTQGAAEAFF.

This chain joins TRBV9 and TRBJ2-3, with a weak D call TRBD2 (5 bases). CDR1 is SGDLS, CDR2 YYNGEE, per germline. Between the trimmed V and J ends, which lost 4 bases and 3 bases, there was a span of 15 bases. This CDR3 contains 15 residues. The CDR3 coding sequence is TGTGCCAGCAGCCCAGCGGAGTTGAGGACAGATACGCAGTATTTT. This encodes CASSPAELRTDTQYF. Full variable domain (missing parts from reference TRBV9 and TRBJ2-3): DSGVTQTPKHLITATGQRVTLRCSPRSGDLSVYWYQQSLDQGLQFLIQYYNGEERAKGNILERFSAQQFPDLHSELNLSSLELGDSALYFCASSPAELRTDTQYFGPGTRLTVL.

The chain uses TRBV14 and TRBJ1-2; tentatively, D is TRBD1 (5 bases). The CDR3 is 13 amino acids. Trimming shortened V by 3 bases and J by 8 bases, and 13 bases separated the two germline ends. Looked up from germline, CDR1 is SGHDN and CDR2 is FVKESK. The CDR3 loop is CASSHQREGGYTF. CDR3 nucleotides: TGTGCCAGCAGCCACCAGCGAGAGGGGGGCTACACCTTC.

The rearrangement joins TRBV7-9 to TRBJ2-5, with 9 bases matching TRBD2. The CDR3 spans 14 residues. Trimming removed 2 bases from V and 2 bases from J; junction bases left unmatched: 0. Germline CDR1 is SEHNR and CDR2 is FQNEAQ (reference sequence). This CDR3 reads CASSLSGGQETQYF. The CDR3 nucleotides read TGTGCCAGCAGCTTAAGCGGGGGGCAAGAGACCCAGTACTTC.

Written as DNA, the CDR3 is TGTGCCACCGCGATAGGGGGCATCAACGAGCAGTACTTC. Its translation: CATAIGGINEQYF. The rearrangement links TRBV12-3 or TRBV12-4 to TRBJ2-7; 7 nucleotides agree with TRBD1. V dropped 10 bases and J dropped 5; count of bases not matched to a gene: 11. The CDR3 has 13 residues.

The rearrangement links TRBV20-1 to TRBJ2-4; D is ambiguous. Germline CDR1 reads DFQATT; CDR2 reads SNEGSKA (reference sequence). The CDR3 runs 11 residues. The ends were cut back, 0 bases at V and 13 bases at J, with 10 bases in the middle. Written as DNA, the CDR3 is TGCAGTGCTAGAGATGAGACGTTGCAGTACTTC. Translation gives CSARDETLQYF.

This chain uses TRBV6-2 or TRBV6-3 with TRBJ1-6; D uncertain. In germline, CDR1 is MNHEY, CDR2 SVGEGT. The CDR3 extends over 16 amino acids. V shed 2 bases and J shed 8 bases, with 16 bases lying between them. CDR3 region: CASSYGGWRNHSPLHF. For the CDR3, the DNA is TGTGCCAGCAGTTACGGAGGTTGGCGGAACCATTCACCCCTCCACTTT.

The chain has TRBV20-1 and TRBJ2-3, with D perhaps being TRBD1 or TRBD2 (5 bases each). CDR1 DFQATT and CDR2 SNEGSKA come from the germline V gene (reference sequence). V was trimmed by 3 bases and J by 1 base, leaving 8 bases between them. The CDR3 runs 13 residues. The CDR3 sequence is CSASSGRTDTQYF. The CDR3 DNA reads TGCAGTGCTAGTTCGGGGCGCACAGATACGCAGTATTTT.

The gene calls are TRBV6-5 and TRBJ1-2; possibly TRBD1 for D (6 bases). Germline assignment: CDR1 MNHEY and CDR2 SVGAGI. CDR3 length: 15 amino acids. The V end was cut by 0 bases, the J end by 5 bases, with 13 bases between. CDR3 sequence reads: CASSYSPSQGYGYTF. Here the CDR3 DNA reads TGTGCCAGCAGTTACTCTCCTAGCCAGGGGTATGGCTACACCTTC.

In this sample, this clone turned up a few times. The chain carries TRBV7-6 and TRBJ2-1, with 14 bases fitting TRBD2. V lost 1 base and J lost 7; bases outside the gene matches: 6. Germline values: CDR1 SGHVS, CDR2 FNYEAQ. The CDR3 totals 17 residues. The CDR3 loop is CASSLVPTSGGANEQFF. In DNA form, the CDR3 reads TGTGCCAGCAGCTTAGTCCCGACTAGCGGGGGGGCTAATGAGCAGTTCTTC.

V is TRBV27 and J is TRBJ2-7; possible D gene TRBD1, 5 bases. This CDR3 spans 16 amino acids. Germline CDR1 is MNHEY and CDR2 is SMNVEV (reference sequence). The V gene lost 6 bases and the J gene lost 0 bases, with 18 bases spanning the gap. CDR3: CASSLTQGTSSYEQYF. As DNA, the CDR3 is TGTGCCAGCAGCCTAACTCAGGGCACCAGCTCCTACGAGCAGTACTTC.

This sequence joins TRBV7-8 and TRBJ1-5; possibly TRBD1 for D (6 bases). Germline assignment: CDR1 SGHVS and CDR2 FQNEAQ. Trimming removed 5 bases from V and 6 bases from J, with 11 bases in between. The CDR3 covers 13 residues. The CDR3, as DNA: TGTGCCAGCAGCCACAAGGGGGGTCAGCCCCAGCATTTT. As protein: CASSHKGGQPQHF.

The chain couples TRBV6-4 to TRBJ1-6, with a possible D match to TRBD1 (6 bases). The CDR3 runs to 15 residues. Looked up from germline, CDR1 is MRHNA and CDR2 is SNTAGT. Trimming removed 0 bases at V and 7 bases at J, with 10 bases between. As DNA, the CDR3 is TGTGCCAGCAGTGACTCGAGGACAGAAAATTCACCCCTCCACTTT. Its translation: CASSDSRTENSPLHF.

The chain has TRBV6-4 and TRBJ2-1, with D perhaps assigned TRBD1 or TRBD2 (5 bases each). CDR3 size: 14 residues. Trimming left V 3 bases short and J 9 bases short, with 15 bases between. Germline V CDR1 and CDR2: MRHNA, SNTAGT. The CDR3 is CASSDSNTGGEQFF. DNA for the CDR3: TGTGCCAGCAGTGATTCTAATACAGGAGGTGAGCAGTTCTTC.

The genes are TRBV21-1 and TRBJ1-4; the DNA was not used to check the table's D call, TRBD1. TRBV21-1 is a pseudogene locus. The CDR3 length is 18 residues. The DNA for the CDR3 is TGTGCCAGCAGCGTACAGTTCGTTATTACATCAACTAATGAAAAACTGTTTTTT. Translation: CASSVQFVITSTNEKLFF.